Each of the 13 T cell receptor beta chains below was sequenced from the same sample in a study of T cells in Graves' hyperthyroidism and ophthalmopathy (dated by TCRdb to between 2018 and 2021). The method was multiplex PCR. The sequencing machine was an Illumina HiSeq 2000. TCR beta CDR3 regions were amplified from RNA transcripts. A first-round RT-PCR of the TCR CDR3 used the HTBI primer set with the Qiagen OneStep RT-PCR kit. TCRdb reanalyzed the raw reads on its own, using fastp at Q25 for trimming and MiXCR for clone calling, and kept in-frame beta chains. When rows share a CDR3 protein, they turn into one entry using the most common DNA and genes. The sample table contains around 340,000 distinct CDR3 sequences; only one count was recorded for about 17% of them. The ten largest clones take up more than 30% of the sample. Sequencing was done on a sample of blood. The source is a woman between 25 and 40 years old with Graves' hyperthyroidism that later progressed to Graves' ophthalmopathy.

This clonotype was observed many times. The chain carries TRBV6-1 and TRBJ1-1, with D hard to call. V gave up 10 bases and J gave up 1 base, with 13 bases separating them. The CDR3 runs 13 residues. Per the germline V gene, CDR1 is MNHNS and CDR2 is SASEGT. CDR3 nucleotides: TGTGCCAATTCACTGAGACAGAACACTGAAGCTTTCTTT. This translates into CANSLRQNTEAFF.

A remark on this clonotype: At one end the junction does not follow the germline gene, possibly because of a read error. The chain combines TRBV28 with TRBJ1-5; TRBD1 matches 7 bases. The CDR3 runs to 16 residues. In germline, CDR1 is MDHEN, CDR2 SYDVKM. CDR3 nucleotides: TGTGCCAGCAGTTCGCCACAGGGGTATAGCTATCAGCCCCAGCATTTT. This codes for CASSSPQGYSYQPQHF. Together with reference TRBV28 and TRBJ1-5, the CDR3 gives the full variable domain: DVKVTQSSRYLVKRTGEKVFLECVQDMDHENMFWYRQDPGLGLRLIYFSYDVKMKEKGDIPEGYSVSREKKERFSLILESASTNQTSMYLCASSSPQGYSYQPQHFGDGTRLSIL.

Comment on this clonotype: Relative to the germline gene, one junction end is altered; a read error may explain this. The rearrangement uses TRBV5-1 and TRBJ2-7; D remains unclear. Germline V gene sequence: CDR1 SGHRS, CDR2 YFSETQ. The CDR3 has 13 residues. CDR3: CASSLESSYGQYF. The CDR3 coding sequence is TGCGCCAGCAGCTTGGAATCCTCGTACGGGCAGTACTTC.

This clonotype was found a few times. V gene TRBV20-1 combines with J gene TRBJ1-5, with a possible D match to TRBD1 (6 bases). Trimming stripped 5 bases from V and 4 bases from J, with 18 bases between. This CDR3 has 15 residues. Germline CDR1 is DFQATT and CDR2 is SNEGSKA (reference sequence). CDR3 DNA sequence: TGCAGTGCTGCTCCGGTCAAGACAGGTAATCAGCCCCAGCATTTT. Its protein product is CSAAPVKTGNQPQHF.

This clonotype has at least ten counts. The rearrangement links TRBV6-5 to TRBJ1-6; 7 bases align to TRBD1. V lost 4 bases to trimming and J lost 7 bases; unmatched junction nucleotides: 7. The germline gives CDR1 MNHEY, CDR2 SVGAGI. This CDR3 is 15 amino acids long. The CDR3 DNA reads as TGTGCCAGCAGTTTCTCACAGGGGAACAATTCACCCCTCCACTTT. It codes for CASSFSQGNNSPLHF.

About this clonotype itself: A much more abundant neighbour one base away suggests this may be a read error. The rearrangement links TRBV5-1 to TRBJ2-1; D is perhaps TRBD1 (5 bases). The CDR3 is 13 residues long. Germline V gene data show CDR1 as SGHRS and CDR2 as YFSETQ. The CDR3 here is CTSSLEGDNEQFF. CDR3 coding DNA: TGCACCAGCAGCTTGGAAGGGGACAATGAGCAGTTCTTC.

This clonotype was detected many times. The chain uses TRBV6-2 or TRBV6-3 and TRBJ2-7; 7 positions agree with TRBD1. CDR3 size: 14 residues. Germline CDR1 MNHEY, CDR2 SVGEGT. Losses at the gene ends were 7 bases for V and 2 bases for J; bases not matched to a gene: 8. The CDR3 coding sequence is TGTGCCAGCACCCCCCCGGGACAGACCTACGAGCAGTACTTC. It is translated as CASTPPGQTYEQYF.

This clonotype has at least ten counts. The rearrangement links TRBV12-3 or TRBV12-4 to TRBJ2-2, with a tentative D call TRBD2 (5 bases). The CDR3 has 15 residues. The V gene lost 5 bases and the J gene lost 8 bases, with 18 bases spanning the gap. DNA for the CDR3: TGTGCCAGCAGTCGCGGAGAACGAAGGAGGGGGGAGCTGTTTTTT. It codes for CASSRGERRRGELFF.

This clonotype was observed a handful of times. V and J are TRBV6-1 and TRBJ1-2, with TRBD1 matching over 7 bases. The junction had 5 bases not matched to a gene; V was cut back by 5 bases and J by 8 bases. Germline CDR1 reads MNHNS; CDR2 reads SASEGT. The CDR3 loop spans 12 amino acids. The CDR3 spells CASSQGVRGYTF. CDR3 nucleotides: TGTGCCAGCAGTCAGGGGGTTCGGGGCTACACCTTC.

This clonotype came up a few times. The chain has TRBV19 and TRBJ1-4, with TRBD1 identical over 8 bases. CDR3 size: 15 residues. CDR1 and CDR2 from the germline V gene are LNHDA and SQIVND (reference sequence). Losses at the gene ends were 6 bases for V and 5 bases for J; bases not matched to a gene: 8. The DNA of the CDR3 is TGTGCCAGTAGCGCAGGGGGCAGACTCAATGAAAAACTGTTTTTT. The encoded protein is CASSAGGRLNEKLFF.

This clonotype came up a few times. The J gene is TRBJ1-2, the V gene TRBV18; D gene unclear. CDR1 and CDR2 from the germline V gene are KGHSH and LQKENI. The length of the CDR3 is 15 residues. V lost 2 bases to trimming and J lost 5 bases, with 15 bases between them. The CDR3 spells CASSPEEGREYGYTF. The CDR3 bases are TGTGCCAGCTCACCAGAGGAGGGTAGGGAGTATGGCTACACCTTC.

Comment on this clonotype: A much larger clone sits a single nucleotide away, making a read error possible. This chain links TRBV30 with TRBJ1-1; possible D gene TRBD1, 6 bases. This CDR3 is built from 14 residues. CDR1 is GTSNPN, CDR2 SVGIG, per germline (reference sequence). V dropped 6 bases and J dropped 6 bases, with 20 bases sitting between them. CDR3 loop: CACGRGASWAEAFF. CDR3 nucleotide sequence: TGTGCCTGTGGTCGGGGGGCCAGCTGGGCTGAAGCTTTCTTT.

This clonotype was recorded at least ten times. This rearrangement joins TRBV4-1 to TRBJ2-1; a weak D match, TRBD2 (5 bases). This CDR3 comprises 15 residues. Between the trimmed V and J ends, which lost 5 bases and 8 bases, there was a span of 19 bases. Germline V gene sequence: CDR1 MGHRA, CDR2 YSYEKL. CDR3 DNA sequence: TGCGCCAGCAGCGATATCGCGGGTCCGGTCGATGAGCAGTTCTTC. This encodes CASSDIAGPVDEQFF.